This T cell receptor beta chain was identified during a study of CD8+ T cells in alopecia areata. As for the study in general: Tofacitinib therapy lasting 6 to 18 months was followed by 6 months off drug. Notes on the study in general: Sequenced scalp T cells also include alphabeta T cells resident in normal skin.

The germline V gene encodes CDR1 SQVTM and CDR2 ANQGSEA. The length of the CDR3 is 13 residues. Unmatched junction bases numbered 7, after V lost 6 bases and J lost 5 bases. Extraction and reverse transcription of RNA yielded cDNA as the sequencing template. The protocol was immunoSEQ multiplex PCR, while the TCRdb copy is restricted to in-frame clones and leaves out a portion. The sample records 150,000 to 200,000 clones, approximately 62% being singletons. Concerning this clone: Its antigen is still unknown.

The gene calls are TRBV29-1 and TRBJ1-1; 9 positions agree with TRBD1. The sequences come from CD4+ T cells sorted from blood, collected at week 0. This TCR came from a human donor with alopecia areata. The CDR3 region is CSVTRTGETEAFF. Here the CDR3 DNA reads TGCAGCGTCACCCGGACAGGGGAAACTGAAGCTTTCTTT.